Many counts were recorded for the clone carrying this TCR beta chain. The sample belongs to a study of T cell repertoires in cytomegalovirus infection. The wider study: CMV infection together with matching HLA type was indicated by public TCR beta signatures.

From the reads, TCRdb called clonotypes with MiXCR, one entry per CDR3 protein. The repertoire holds almost 500,000 distinct CDR3 sequences, with approximately 11% as singletons. This sequence was found in a human donor in good health (CMV status not recorded). Some clones in this sample may be carry-over from other donors' samples. The specimen sequenced was PBMCs.

The CDR3 DNA follows: TGCGCCAGCAGCTTCTCGCCCCCGGGACTAGCGGGAGAGGAGCAGTTCTTC. This encodes CASSFSPPGLAGEEQFF. J is TRBJ2-1 and V is TRBV5-1; TRBD2 aligns across 14 bases. With V trimmed by 2 bases and J by 10 bases, 11 bases remained unmatched. The CDR3 length is 17 residues. Germline CDR1 reads SGHRS; CDR2 reads YFSETQ. Full variable domain (rest looked up from reference TRBV5-1 and TRBJ2-1): KAGVTQTPRYLIKTRGQQVTLSCSPISGHRSVSWYQQTPGQGLQFLFEYFSETQRNKGNFPGRFSGRQFSNSRSEMNVSTLELGDSALYLCASSFSPPGLAGEEQFFGPGTRLTVL.